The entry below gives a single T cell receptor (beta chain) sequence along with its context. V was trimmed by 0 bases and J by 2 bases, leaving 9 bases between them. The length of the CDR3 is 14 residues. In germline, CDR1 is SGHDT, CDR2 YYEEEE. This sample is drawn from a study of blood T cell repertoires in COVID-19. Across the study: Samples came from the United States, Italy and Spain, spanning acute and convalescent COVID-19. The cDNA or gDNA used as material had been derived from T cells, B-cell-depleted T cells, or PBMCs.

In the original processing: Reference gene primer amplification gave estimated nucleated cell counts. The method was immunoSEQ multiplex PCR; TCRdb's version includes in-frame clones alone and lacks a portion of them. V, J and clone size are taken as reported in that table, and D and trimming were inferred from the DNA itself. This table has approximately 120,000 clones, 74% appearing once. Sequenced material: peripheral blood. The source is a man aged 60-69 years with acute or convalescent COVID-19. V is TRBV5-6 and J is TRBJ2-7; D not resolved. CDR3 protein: CASSLGHHPYEQYF. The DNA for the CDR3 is TGTGCCAGCAGCTTGGGGCACCACCCCTACGAGCAGTACTTC. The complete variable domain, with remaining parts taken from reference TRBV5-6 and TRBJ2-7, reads DAGVTQSPTHLIKTRGQQVTLRCSPKSGHDTVSWYQQALGQGPQFIFQYYEEEERQRGNFPDRFSGHQFPNYSSELNVNALLLGDSALYLCASSLGHHPYEQYFGPGTRLTVT.